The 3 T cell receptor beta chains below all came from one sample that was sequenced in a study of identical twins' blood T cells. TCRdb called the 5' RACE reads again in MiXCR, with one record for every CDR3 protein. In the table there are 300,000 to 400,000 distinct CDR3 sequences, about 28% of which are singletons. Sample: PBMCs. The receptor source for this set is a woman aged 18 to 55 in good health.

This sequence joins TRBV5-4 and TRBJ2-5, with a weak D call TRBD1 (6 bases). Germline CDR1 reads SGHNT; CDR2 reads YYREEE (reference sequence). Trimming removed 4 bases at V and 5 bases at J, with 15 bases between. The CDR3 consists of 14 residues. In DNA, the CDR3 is TGTGCCAGCAGCCTACAGGGAGAGTACGAGACCCAGTACTTC. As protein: CASSLQGEYETQYF.

CDR3 nucleotides: TGTGCCAGCAGTTACACCCCCGGACAGGAGATCTACGAGCAGTACTTC. Protein sequence: CASSYTPGQEIYEQYF. This rearrangement joins TRBV28 to TRBJ2-7; TRBD1 matches at 7 bases. Germline CDR1 reads MDHEN; CDR2 reads SYDVKM. V dropped 4 bases and J dropped 3; count of bases not matched to a gene: 12. The CDR3 contains 16 residues.

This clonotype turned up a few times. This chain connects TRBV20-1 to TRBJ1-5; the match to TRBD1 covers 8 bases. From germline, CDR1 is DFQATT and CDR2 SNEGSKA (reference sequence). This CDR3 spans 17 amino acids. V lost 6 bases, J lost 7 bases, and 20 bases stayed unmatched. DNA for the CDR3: TGCAGTGCCCAAAGACGCTCCGGGACAGGAAAAAGCCAGCCCCAGCATTTT. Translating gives CSAQRRSGTGKSQPQHF.